A single sample is the source of the 13 T cell receptor beta chains below, sequenced in a study of CD8+CD57+ T cells in acquired aplastic anemia. Template material for TCR beta VDJ and CDR3 profiling consisted of genomic DNA. TCRdb re-called the reads with MiXCR, one entry per CDR3 protein. The table includes 100,000 to 150,000 distinct CDR3 sequences, around 46% detected once. The sequencing sample was made of sorted CD4+, CD8+, or CD8+CD57+ T cells (not recorded which) from PBMCs. These receptor sequences come from a human donor in good health, serving as a control.

This clonotype has just one count. An end of the junction does not agree with germline; a read error may underlie this. The V gene is TRBV4-2, the J gene TRBJ2-3, with 12 bases identical to TRBD2. This CDR3 contains 15 residues. Germline loops: CDR1 LGHNA, CDR2 YNFKEQ. CDR3 DNA sequence: TGTGCCAGCAGACAACTAGCGGGAGGCACAGATACACAGTATTTT. Residues: CASRQLAGGTDTQYF.

This clonotype was detected a few times. The chain is built from TRBV18 and TRBJ1-6; tentative D call: TRBD1 (6 bases). Trimming pared 3 bases from V and 9 bases from J, leaving 18 bases between. The CDR3 runs 16 residues. Germline V gene lookup returns CDR1 KGHSH and CDR2 LQKENI. The CDR3 nucleotides are TGTGCCAGCTCACCTGAGAACAGGGCTAATAGTTCACCCCTCCACTTT. It specifies CASSPENRANSSPLHF.

This clonotype showed up many times. J is TRBJ1-4 and V is TRBV4-3, with D possibly being TRBD1 (6 bases). The germline V gene encodes CDR1 LGHNA and CDR2 YSLEER. V lost 0 bases, J lost 4 bases, and 15 bases lay in between. The CDR3 is made up of 17 amino acids. As DNA, the CDR3 is TGCGCCAGCAGCCAAGATCGTGACAGGCTCCTTAATGAAAAACTGTTTTTT. It specifies CASSQDRDRLLNEKLFF.

The CDR3 DNA reads TGTGCCAGCAGTACCGACATGCGGTCCCCCAATGAGCAGTTCTTC. It yields the protein CASSTDMRSPNEQFF. The chain recombines TRBV2 with TRBJ2-1, with D uncertain. CDR1 SNHLY and CDR2 FYNNEI come from the germline V gene. The length of the CDR3 is 15 residues. Trimming removed 5 bases at V and 6 bases at J, with 17 bases between. The full variable domain, in which reference TRBV2 and TRBJ2-1 provide the parts outside the CDR3, is EPEVTQTPSHQVTQMGQEVILRCVPISNHLYFYWYRQILGQKVEFLVSFYNNEISEKSEIFDDQFSVERPDGSNFTLKIRSTKLEDSAMYFCASSTDMRSPNEQFFGPGTRLTVL.

This clonotype was seen once. J is TRBJ2-5 and V is TRBV11-2, with 7 bases identical to TRBD2. The germline CDR1 and CDR2 sequences are SGHAT and FQNNGV. This CDR3 is 15 amino acids long. J lost 5 bases, V lost 4 bases, and 10 bases had no gene match. CDR3 sequence (DNA): TGTGCCAGCAGCTCCAGCGGGAAGGTTGGGGAGACCCAGTACTTC. Translating gives CASSSSGKVGETQYF.

A few counts support this clonotype. The junction does not match germline at one end; this may be a read error. The chain carries TRBV12-3 or TRBV12-4 and TRBJ1-2; D perhaps matches TRBD1 (5 bases). This CDR3 region has 13 residues. As DNA, the CDR3 is TGTGCCAGCAGTTTCGGGACGAACTATGGCTACATCTTC. Translation gives CASSFGTNYGYIF.

The CDR3 DNA follows: TGCAGTGCTCCCGGGACTAGCGGGAAAGAGACCCAGTACTTC. Its translation: CSAPGTSGKETQYF. The chain combines TRBV20-1 with TRBJ2-5; 13 bases match TRBD2. The V gene's germline CDR1 is DFQATT and CDR2 SNEGSKA (reference sequence). The V segment lost 5 bases and the J segment 3 bases; nucleotides outside the gene matches: 3. This CDR3 is built from 14 residues.

This clonotype was seen more than once but under ten times. The chain has TRBV19 and TRBJ1-4; tentative D call: TRBD1 (5 bases). V gave up 10 bases and J gave up 4 bases, with 13 bases separating them. The germline gives CDR1 LNHDA, CDR2 SQIVND (reference sequence). This CDR3 region has 13 residues. CDR3 sequence: CATQGMGNEKLFF. DNA for the CDR3: TGTGCCACGCAGGGCATGGGTAATGAAAAACTGTTTTTT.

In its sample, this clonotype was seen many times. The rearrangement joins TRBV7-3 to TRBJ2-1, with 8 bases matching TRBD1. The germline V gene encodes CDR1 SGHTA and CDR2 FQGTGA. The V gene end was trimmed by 4 bases and the J gene end by 5 bases; junction bases not matched to a gene: 7. CDR3 length: 15 amino acids. Here the CDR3 reads CASSSSDRDHNEQFF. CDR3 DNA sequence: TGTGCCAGCAGCTCCTCGGACAGGGACCACAATGAGCAGTTCTTC.

This clonotype was observed at least ten times. J is TRBJ2-3 and V is TRBV7-3; the match to TRBD2 covers 12 bases. CDR1 is SGHTA and CDR2 is FQGTGA in the germline V gene. V lost 5 bases, J lost 2 bases, and 5 bases stayed unmatched. The CDR3 is 16 amino acids. The CDR3 region is CASSPRLAGDTDTQYF. CDR3 coding DNA: TGTGCCAGCAGCCCCCGACTAGCGGGGGACACAGATACGCAGTATTTT.

The CDR3 DNA reads TGTGCCAGCAGCCGACTCGTAGCGCAGGGTAGTTATAAAGCTTTCTTT. This sequence encodes CASSRLVAQGSYKAFF. J is TRBJ1-1 and V is TRBV7-6; maybe TRBD1 (5 bases). This CDR3 spans 16 amino acids. CDR1 and CDR2 from the germline V gene are SGHVS and FNYEAQ. V was shortened by 5 bases and J by 9 bases, with 25 bases between the two germline ends.

This clonotype was detected many times. The chain carries TRBV30 and TRBJ1-6, with D unclear. There are 13 residues in the CDR3. Germline CDR1 reads GTSNPN; CDR2 reads SVGIG (reference sequence). With 3 bases removed from V and 6 bases from J, the gap between germline ends came to 9 bases. CDR3 sequence: CAWSGPPNSPLHF. The DNA of the CDR3 is TGTGCCTGGAGCGGGCCACCTAATTCACCCCTCCACTTT.

Regarding this clonotype: A read error may produce the germline difference seen at one junction end. The chain joins TRBV25-1 to TRBJ1-2; D unclear. This CDR3 is 14 amino acids long. Germline values: CDR1 MGHDK, CDR2 SYGVNS. The CDR3 loop reads CASGDPISNYGYTF. Written as DNA, the CDR3 is TGTGCCAGCGGTGACCCCATTTCTAACTATGGCTACACCTTC.